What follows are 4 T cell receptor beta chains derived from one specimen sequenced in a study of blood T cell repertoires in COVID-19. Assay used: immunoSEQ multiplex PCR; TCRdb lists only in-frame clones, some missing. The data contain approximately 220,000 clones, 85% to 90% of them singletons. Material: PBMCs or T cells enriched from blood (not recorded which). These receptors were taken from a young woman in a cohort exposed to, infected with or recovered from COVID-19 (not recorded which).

The CDR3 is CASSHRTRGVDEAFF. The DNA for the CDR3 is TGTGCCAGCAGCCACCGGACCCGCGGGGTGGATGAAGCTTTCTTT. The J gene is TRBJ1-1, the V gene TRBV4-2; no clear D gene. In germline, CDR1 is LGHNA, CDR2 YNFKEQ. Deletions cut 3 bases from V and 7 bases from J, with 18 bases between. This CDR3 contains 15 residues.

The CDR3 sequence is CASSLRMGPYEQYF. The CDR3 DNA sequence: TGTGCCAGCTCACTCAGGATGGGTCCCTACGAGCAGTACTTC. The V gene is TRBV18, the J gene TRBJ2-7; D remains ambiguous. The CDR3 runs to 14 residues. V dropped 4 bases and J dropped 2 bases, with 12 bases sitting between them. Germline assignment: CDR1 KGHSH and CDR2 LQKENI.

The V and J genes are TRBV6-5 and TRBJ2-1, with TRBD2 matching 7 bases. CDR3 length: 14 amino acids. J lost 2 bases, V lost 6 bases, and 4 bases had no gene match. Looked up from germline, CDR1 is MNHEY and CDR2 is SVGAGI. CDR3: CASSGAGPYNEQFF. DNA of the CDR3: TGTGCCAGCAGCGGAGCGGGGCCCTACAATGAGCAGTTCTTC.

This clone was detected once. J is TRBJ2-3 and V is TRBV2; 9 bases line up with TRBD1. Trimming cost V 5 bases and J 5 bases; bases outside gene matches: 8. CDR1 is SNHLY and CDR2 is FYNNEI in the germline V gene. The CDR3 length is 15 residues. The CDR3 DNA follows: TGTGCCAGCAGTTGGACAGGGGCCGCGGTAGATACGCAGTATTTT. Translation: CASSWTGAAVDTQYF.